The entry below gives a single TCR beta chain sequence along with its context. The antigen this receptor binds is unknown. Per-base qualities were not stored, and no clone one base away is much larger. Via the germline V gene (reference sequence), CDR1 is MNHEY and CDR2 SMNVEV. The germline ends are 15 bases apart after V is trimmed by 6 bases and J by 1 base. The CDR3 numbers 16 residues from cysteine through phenylalanine. The read is trimmed to its CDR3 DNA, 48 bases read in frame from base 1. The method behind the library was PCR. DNA from cultured CD4+ T cells underwent TCR sequencing with the Oncomine TCR Beta short-read assay at the Johns Hopkins FTIC core. Genomic DNA was extracted from the cultured CD4+ T cells with the QIAamp micro DNA kit. The Oncomine TCR Beta libraries from cultured CD4+ T cells were pooled using unique dual indexes and then sequenced on an Illumina iSeq 100. From the authors' description of their analysis: Non-productive sequences were removed, and CDR3s not starting with C, not ending with F or W, or shorter than 7 amino acids were discarded. Antigen-specific clonotypes were identified using the MANAFEST web application through comparison of peptide-stimulated wells with reference and other culture wells. For a clone to be called positive, the clone needed an FDR below 0.05, an odds ratio above 5, and a productive frequency above 0.1% in at least two of three replicate wells. Clonotypes that were significantly expanded in both SARS-CoV-2 spike wells and at least one common cold coronavirus spike condition were defined as cross-reactive. CDR3 homology was assessed with Levenshtein distances (stringdist) and unrooted phylogenetic trees (ape) in R version 3.6.1. In TCRdb, the public reads were trimmed at Q25 with fastp and aligned with MiXCR, with productive beta chains retained. Records with the same CDR3 protein are collapsed into one entry carrying the most frequent genes and DNA. For this entry, the V and J calls and clone size follow TCRdb and not the study's own pipeline. This sample holds approximately 11,000 distinct CDR3 sequences; about 30% were observed only once. 11% to 15% of the sample lies in the top ten.

The data derive from a study of vaccination and CD4 T cells after COVID-19 (dated by TCRdb to 2021 to 2024). Looking at the study overall: The convalescent cohort comprised six males and four females, including two Hispanic individuals, seven Caucasians, two Asians and one multiracial person. Each participant got two doses of either the Pfizer-BioNTech BNT162b2 vaccine (n=8) or the Moderna mRNA-1273 vaccine (n=2). Post-COVID blood samples from convalescent patients were collected a median of about 100 days after diagnosis, with a range of roughly 35 to 180 days. Post-vaccine blood samples were collected a median of approximately 77 days after the second vaccine dose, ranging from roughly 13 to 250 days. Overlapping spike peptide pools from SARS-CoV-2 and from the common cold coronaviruses HCoV-NL63, HCoV-OC43 and HCoV-229E were used as culture stimuli. Control cultures received a CEFX viral epitope pool as the positive control, an HIV-1 Nef peptide pool as the negative control, or no peptide. In over 8 COVID-19 convalescent patients and a few infection-naive healthy vaccine recipients, researchers compared the spike-specific CD4+ TCR repertoire from before mRNA vaccination with the repertoire from after. An earlier paper using these donors assessed, at the TCR clonotype level, memory CD4+ T cell crossreactivity between SARS-CoV-2 and common cold coronavirus spike proteins. General findings and caveats noted by the study authors: Among the post-vaccine SARS-CoV-2-reactive clones in convalescent patients, a median about 87% showed up only after vaccination, which suggests vaccine-specific priming. The median count of SARS-CoV-2-reactive clonotypes went up from 20 to 25 after infection to approximately 40 after vaccination, although the change was not significant. Of the vaccine-specific clones in convalescent patients, 304 of 307, or nearly all, reacted only to SARS-CoV-2 spike and did not cross-react with common cold coronaviruses. The study included relatively few convalescent patients and did not analyze early timepoints after natural infection.

The treatment or condition label on this specimen signifies: roughly 10-day PBMC culture with coronavirus spike peptide pools or control peptides (ViraFEST assay). CD4+ T cells from unexposed donors were collected before the COVID-19 pandemic (2011-2018). The ViraFEST assay, used in the study, expanded antigen-specific T cells with peptide pools and then identified the expanded clonotypes through TCR sequencing. Each well held approximately 2 million PBMCs cultured in IMDM containing about 5% human AB serum and approximately 9.8 IU/ml IL-2, with about 9.1 ug/ml peptide pools added. Half of the culture medium was replaced with fresh IL-2-containing medium on days 3 and 7. Once the cells had been in culture for around 10 days, the EasySep CD4+ T cell isolation kit was used to isolate CD4+ T cells by negative selection. As cell numbers permitted, CD4+ T cells from unexposed donors were tested for reactivity to SARS-CoV-2 S and N and to four common cold coronavirus spike pools. Ficoll-Paque Plus gradient centrifugation was used to isolate PBMCs from whole blood, and the isolated PBMCs were then either used fresh or cryopreserved at -140C. Each culture condition was generally run in triplicate wells. The leukapheresis product for the unexposed donors was obtained through commercial purchase.

The sequenced sample was CD4+ T cells from blood, cultured in vitro. The source is a human donor in good health. Rearrangement joined TRBV27 to TRBJ2-2, and perhaps TRBD2 as D gene, on 6 matching bases. The nucleotide sequence is given as TGTGCCAGCAGGGAGGGATTGGCGCTGAACACCGGGGAGCTGTTTTTT. This gives the protein CASREGLALNTGELFF.